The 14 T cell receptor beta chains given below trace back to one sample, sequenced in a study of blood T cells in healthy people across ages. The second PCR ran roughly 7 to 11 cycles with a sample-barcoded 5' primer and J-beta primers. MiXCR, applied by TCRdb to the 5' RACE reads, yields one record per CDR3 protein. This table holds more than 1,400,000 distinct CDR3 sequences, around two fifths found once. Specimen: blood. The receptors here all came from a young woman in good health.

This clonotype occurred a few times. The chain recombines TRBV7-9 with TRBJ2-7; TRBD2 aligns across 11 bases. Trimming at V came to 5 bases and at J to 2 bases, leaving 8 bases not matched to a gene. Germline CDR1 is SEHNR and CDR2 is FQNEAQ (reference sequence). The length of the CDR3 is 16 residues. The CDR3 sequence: CASSLPGLAATYEQYF. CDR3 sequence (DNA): TGTGCCAGCAGCCTTCCGGGACTAGCGGCCACCTACGAGCAGTACTTC. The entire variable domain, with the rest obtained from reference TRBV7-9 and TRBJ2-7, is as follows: DTGVSQNPRHKITKRGQNVTFRCDPISEHNRLYWYRQTLGQGPEFLTYFQNEAQLEKSRLLSDRFSAERPKGSFSTLEIQRTEQGDSAMYLCASSLPGLAATYEQYFGPGTRLTVT.

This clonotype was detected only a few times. CDR3 amino acids: CASEEGSRYEQYF. CDR3 in DNA: TGTGCCAGCGAGGAGGGATCAAGATACGAGCAGTACTTC. The chain joins TRBV6-2 or TRBV6-3 to TRBJ2-5; D might be TRBD2 (6 bases). The J call may be mistaken, given a closer DNA end match to TRBJ2-7. This CDR3 has 13 residues. CDR1 and CDR2 (germline): MNHEY, SVGEGT.

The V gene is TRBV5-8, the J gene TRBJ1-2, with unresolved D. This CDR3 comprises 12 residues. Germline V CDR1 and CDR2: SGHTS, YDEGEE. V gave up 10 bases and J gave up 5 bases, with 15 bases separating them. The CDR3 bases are TGTGCCCTTGCGGAGGGAGGGTATGGCTACACCTTC. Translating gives CALAEGGYGYTF.

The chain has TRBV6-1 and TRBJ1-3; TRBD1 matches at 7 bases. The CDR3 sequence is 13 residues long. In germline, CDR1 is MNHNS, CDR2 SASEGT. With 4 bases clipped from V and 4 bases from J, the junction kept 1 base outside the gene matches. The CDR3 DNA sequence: TGTGCCAGCAGTGGGGGACAGGGAAACACCATATATTTT. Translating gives CASSGGQGNTIYF.

CDR3 loop: CSSKPTGATNEKLFF. CDR3 in DNA: TGCAGTTCCAAACCCACAGGTGCAACTAATGAAAAACTGTTTTTT. The chain carries TRBV20-1 and TRBJ1-4, with a tentative D call TRBD1 (5 bases). The V end was cut by 8 bases, the J end by 0 bases, with 16 bases between. The CDR3 is 15 residues long. Germline assignment: CDR1 DFQATT and CDR2 SNEGSKA (reference sequence).

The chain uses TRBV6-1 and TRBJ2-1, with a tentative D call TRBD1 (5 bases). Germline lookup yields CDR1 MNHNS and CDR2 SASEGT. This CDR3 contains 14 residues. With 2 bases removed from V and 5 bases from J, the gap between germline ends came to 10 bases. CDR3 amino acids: CASSEQPTDNEQFF. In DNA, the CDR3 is TGTGCCAGCAGTGAACAGCCGACAGACAATGAGCAGTTCTTC.

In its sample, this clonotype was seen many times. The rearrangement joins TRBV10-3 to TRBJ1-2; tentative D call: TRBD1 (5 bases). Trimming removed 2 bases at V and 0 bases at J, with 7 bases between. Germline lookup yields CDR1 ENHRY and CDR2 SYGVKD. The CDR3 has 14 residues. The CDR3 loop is CAISEGGTNYGYTF. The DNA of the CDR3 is TGTGCCATCAGTGAGGGGGGGACTAACTATGGCTACACCTTC.

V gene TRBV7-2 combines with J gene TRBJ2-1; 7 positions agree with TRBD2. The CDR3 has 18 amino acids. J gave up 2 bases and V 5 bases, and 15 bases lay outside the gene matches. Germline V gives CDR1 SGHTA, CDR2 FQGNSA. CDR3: CASSQRLAVGTTYNEQFF. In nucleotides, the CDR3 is TGTGCCAGCAGCCAGAGGCTAGCGGTGGGGACTACCTACAATGAGCAGTTCTTC.

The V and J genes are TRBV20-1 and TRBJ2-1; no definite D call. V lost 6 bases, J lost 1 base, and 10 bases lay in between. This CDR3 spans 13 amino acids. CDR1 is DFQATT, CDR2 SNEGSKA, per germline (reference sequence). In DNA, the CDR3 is TGCAGTGCCCCCCGCCTGTCCTACAATGAGCAGTTCTTC. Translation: CSAPRLSYNEQFF.

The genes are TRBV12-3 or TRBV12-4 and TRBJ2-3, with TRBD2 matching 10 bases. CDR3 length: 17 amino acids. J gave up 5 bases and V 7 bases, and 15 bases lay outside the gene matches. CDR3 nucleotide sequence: TGTGCCAGCACCTTGGGCTTACTAGCGGGAAGTGGAGATACGCAGTATTTT. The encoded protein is CASTLGLLAGSGDTQYF.

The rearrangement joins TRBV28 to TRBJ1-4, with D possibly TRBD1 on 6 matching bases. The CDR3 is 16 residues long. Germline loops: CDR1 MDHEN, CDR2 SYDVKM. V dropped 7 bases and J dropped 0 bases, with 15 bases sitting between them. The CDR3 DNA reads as TGTGCCAGCATGAGCAGGGGCGTAGCAACTAATGAAAAACTGTTTTTT. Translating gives CASMSRGVATNEKLFF.

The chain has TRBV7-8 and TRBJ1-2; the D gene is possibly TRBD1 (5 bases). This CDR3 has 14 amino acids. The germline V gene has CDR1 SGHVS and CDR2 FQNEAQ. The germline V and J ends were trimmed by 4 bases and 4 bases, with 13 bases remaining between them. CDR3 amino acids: CASSYRETAYGYTF. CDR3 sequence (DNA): TGTGCCAGCAGCTATCGTGAGACAGCCTATGGCTACACCTTC.

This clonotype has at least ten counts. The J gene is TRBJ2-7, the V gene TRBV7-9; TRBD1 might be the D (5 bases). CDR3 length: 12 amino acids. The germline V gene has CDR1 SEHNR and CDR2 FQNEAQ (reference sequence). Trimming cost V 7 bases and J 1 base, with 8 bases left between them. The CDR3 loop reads CASTPGSYEQYF. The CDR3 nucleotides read TGTGCCAGCACCCCAGGGTCCTACGAGCAGTACTTC.

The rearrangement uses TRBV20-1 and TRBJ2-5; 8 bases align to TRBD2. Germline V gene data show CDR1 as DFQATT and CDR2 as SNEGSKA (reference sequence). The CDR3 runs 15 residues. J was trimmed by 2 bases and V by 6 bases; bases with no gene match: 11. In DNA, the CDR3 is TGCAGTGCCTCAGACACTAGCGGCGGGCAAGAGACCCAGTACTTC. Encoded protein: CSASDTSGGQETQYF.